This TCR beta chain was sequenced for a study of CD8+ T cells in alopecia areata. Points from the study as a whole: Scalp lesions, especially in alopecia totalis/universalis, had higher clonality than normal scalp. Patients shared TCRs less clearly than mice did, possibly owing to HLA. Scalp sequencing captures resident alphabeta T cells of normal skin too.

As regards this clone: Its antigen remains unidentified.

PBMC-derived CD4+ and CD8+ T cells were sorted. Following extraction, RNA underwent reverse transcription to cDNA, which served as the sequencing template. The data were produced by immunoSEQ multiplex PCR, yet TCRdb's version contains in-frame clones alone and is incomplete. The sample shows 120,000 to 150,000 clones, less than 75% of them seen only once. CDR1 is MGHRA, CDR2 YSYEKL, per germline. Trimming cost V 2 bases and J 6 bases; bases outside gene matches: 6. The CDR3 is made up of 17 amino acids. The chain carries TRBV4-1 and TRBJ2-2; 13 nucleotides align to TRBD2. Sequenced: CD8+ T cells sorted from blood. The receptor's source is a human donor in good health. In nucleotides, the CDR3 is TGCGCCAGCAGCCAACCACTAGCGGGAGGGAGACCCGGGGAGCTGTTTTTT. This codes for CASSQPLAGGRPGELFF.